This TCR beta chain was documented in a study of T cells after yellow fever vaccination. This clonotype was picked up a small number of times. This may come from a read error, since a much larger clone is one base off. TCRdb ran MiXCR on the 5' RACE reads and lists one entry per CDR3 protein. The sample has 200,000 to 250,000 distinct CDR3 sequences; less than 9% are singletons. The clonotype comes from a man aged 25 to 40 who received the YFV17D yellow fever vaccine. This specimen consisted of CD4+ T cells sorted from PBMCs, obtained 15 days after the yellow fever booster vaccination.

CDR3 sequence: CASRGTGTIAYEQYF. CDR3 DNA sequence: TGTGCCAGCAGAGGTACCGGGACTATCGCCTACGAGCAGTACTTC. The chain links TRBV6-1 to TRBJ2-7; the match to TRBD2 covers 7 bases. J gave up 2 bases and V 6 bases, and 10 bases lay outside the gene matches. CDR1 MNHNS and CDR2 SASEGT come from the germline V gene. The length of the CDR3 is 15 residues.